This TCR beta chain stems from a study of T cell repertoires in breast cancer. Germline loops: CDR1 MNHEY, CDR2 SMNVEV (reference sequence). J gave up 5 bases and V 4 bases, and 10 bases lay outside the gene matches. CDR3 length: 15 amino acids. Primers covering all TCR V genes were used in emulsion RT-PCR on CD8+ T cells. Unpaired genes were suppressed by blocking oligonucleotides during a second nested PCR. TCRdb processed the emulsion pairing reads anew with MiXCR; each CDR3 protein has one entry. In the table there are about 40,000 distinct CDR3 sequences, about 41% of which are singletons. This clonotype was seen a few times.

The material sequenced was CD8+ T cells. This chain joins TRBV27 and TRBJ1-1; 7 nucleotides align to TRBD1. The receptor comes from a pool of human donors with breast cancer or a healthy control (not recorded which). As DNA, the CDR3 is TGTGCCAGCAGTTCCCACCGACAGGGAGAAACTGAAGCTTTCTTT. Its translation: CASSSHRQGETEAFF.